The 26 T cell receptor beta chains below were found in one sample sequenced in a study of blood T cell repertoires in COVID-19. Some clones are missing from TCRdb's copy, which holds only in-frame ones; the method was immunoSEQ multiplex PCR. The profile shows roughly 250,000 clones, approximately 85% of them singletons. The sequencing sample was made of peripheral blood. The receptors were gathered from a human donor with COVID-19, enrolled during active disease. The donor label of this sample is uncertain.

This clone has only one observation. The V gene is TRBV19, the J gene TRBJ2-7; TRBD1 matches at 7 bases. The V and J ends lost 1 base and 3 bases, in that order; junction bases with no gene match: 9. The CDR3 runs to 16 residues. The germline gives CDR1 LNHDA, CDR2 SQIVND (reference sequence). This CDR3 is CASSIGRDRGFYEQYF. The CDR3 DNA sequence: TGTGCCAGTAGTATAGGTCGGGACAGAGGGTTCTACGAGCAGTACTTC. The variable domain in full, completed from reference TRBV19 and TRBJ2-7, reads DGGITQSPKYLFRKEGQNVTLSCEQNLNHDAMYWYRQDPGQGLRLIYYSQIVNDFQKGDIAEGYSVSREKKESFPLTVTSAQKNPTAFYLCASSIGRDRGFYEQYFGPGTRLTVT.

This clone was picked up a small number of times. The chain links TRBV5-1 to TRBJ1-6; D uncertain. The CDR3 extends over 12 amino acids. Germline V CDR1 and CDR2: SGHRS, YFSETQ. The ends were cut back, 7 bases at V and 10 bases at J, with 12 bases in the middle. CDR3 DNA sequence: TGCGCCAGCCGGGAAGGGCTCTCACCCCTCCACTTT. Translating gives CASREGLSPLHF.

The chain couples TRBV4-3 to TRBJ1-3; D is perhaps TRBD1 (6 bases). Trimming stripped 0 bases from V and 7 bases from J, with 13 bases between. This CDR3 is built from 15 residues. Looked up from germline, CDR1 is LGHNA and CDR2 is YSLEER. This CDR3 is CASSQEAGVVNTIYF. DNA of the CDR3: TGCGCCAGCAGCCAAGAGGCAGGGGTTGTCAACACCATATATTTT.

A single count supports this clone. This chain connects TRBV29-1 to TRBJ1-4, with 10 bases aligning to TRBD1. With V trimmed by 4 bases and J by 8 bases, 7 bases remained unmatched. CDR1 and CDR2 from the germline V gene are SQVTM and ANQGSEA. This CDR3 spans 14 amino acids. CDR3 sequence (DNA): TGCAGCGTTGGACAGGGGGCGCGGGGCGAAAAACTGTTTTTT. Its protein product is CSVGQGARGEKLFF.

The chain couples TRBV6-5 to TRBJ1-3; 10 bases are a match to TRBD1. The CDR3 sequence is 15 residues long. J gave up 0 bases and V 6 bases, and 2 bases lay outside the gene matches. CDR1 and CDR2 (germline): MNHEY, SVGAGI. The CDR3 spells CASRDRGLSGNTIYF. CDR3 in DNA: TGTGCCAGCAGAGACAGGGGGCTCTCTGGAAACACCATATATTTT.

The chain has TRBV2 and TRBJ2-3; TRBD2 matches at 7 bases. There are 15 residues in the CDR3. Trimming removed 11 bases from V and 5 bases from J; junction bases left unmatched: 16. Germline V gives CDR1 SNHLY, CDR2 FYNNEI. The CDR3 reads CAAGVLAGVKDTQYF. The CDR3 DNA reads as TGTGCCGCCGGGGTCCTTGCGGGAGTAAAAGATACGCAGTATTTT.

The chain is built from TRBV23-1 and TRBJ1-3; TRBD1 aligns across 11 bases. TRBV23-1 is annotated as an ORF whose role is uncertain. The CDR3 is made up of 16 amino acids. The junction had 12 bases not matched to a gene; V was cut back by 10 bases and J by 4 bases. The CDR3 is CATFGRDRGSGNTIYF. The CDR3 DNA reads TGCGCCACTTTTGGCCGGGACAGGGGGTCCGGAAACACCATATATTTT.

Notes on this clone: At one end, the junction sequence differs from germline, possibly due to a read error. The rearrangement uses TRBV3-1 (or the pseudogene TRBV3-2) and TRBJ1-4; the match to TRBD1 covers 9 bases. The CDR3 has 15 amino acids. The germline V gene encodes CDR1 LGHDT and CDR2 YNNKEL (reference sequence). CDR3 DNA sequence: TGTGCCAGCAGCCAAGAAACTAAACCGGGACAGGGCTTTTCTTTT. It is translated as CASSQETKPGQGFSF.

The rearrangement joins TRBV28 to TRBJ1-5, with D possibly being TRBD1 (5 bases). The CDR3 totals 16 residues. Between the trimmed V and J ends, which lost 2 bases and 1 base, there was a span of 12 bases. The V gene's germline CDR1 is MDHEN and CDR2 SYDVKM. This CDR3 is CASSLGGGPSNQPQHF. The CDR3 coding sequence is TGTGCCAGCAGTTTAGGGGGGGGACCGAGCAATCAGCCCCAGCATTTT.

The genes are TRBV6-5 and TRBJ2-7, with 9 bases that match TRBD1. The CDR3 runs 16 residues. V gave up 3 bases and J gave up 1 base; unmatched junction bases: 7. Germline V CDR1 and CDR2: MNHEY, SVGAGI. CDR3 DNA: TGTGCCAGCAGTTATTCCGGGACAGGGCCTTCCTACGAGCAGTACTTC. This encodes CASSYSGTGPSYEQYF.

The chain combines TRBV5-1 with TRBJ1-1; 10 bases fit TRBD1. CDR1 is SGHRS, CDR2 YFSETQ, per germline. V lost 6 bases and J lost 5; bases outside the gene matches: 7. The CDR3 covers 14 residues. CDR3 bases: TGCGCCAGCAATCAGGGGACAGGGGAGACTGAAGCTTTCTTT. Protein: CASNQGTGETEAFF.

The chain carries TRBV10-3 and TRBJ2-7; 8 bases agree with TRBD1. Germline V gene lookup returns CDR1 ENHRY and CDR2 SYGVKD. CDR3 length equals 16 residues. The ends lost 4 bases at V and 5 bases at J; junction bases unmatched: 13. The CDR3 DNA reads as TGTGCCATCAGTGCCCACGGGACAGGTGGAGGCAACGAGCAGTACTTC. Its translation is CAISAHGTGGGNEQYF.

CDR3: CASSEAGHNEQFF. The CDR3, as DNA: TGTGCCAGCAGTGAAGCGGGGCACAATGAGCAGTTCTTC. This sequence joins TRBV2 and TRBJ2-1, with a weak D call TRBD1 (5 bases). V dropped 0 bases and J dropped 5 bases, with 5 bases sitting between them. This CDR3 has 13 residues. Germline V gene sequence: CDR1 SNHLY, CDR2 FYNNEI. The whole variable domain, filled in from reference TRBV2 and TRBJ2-1, reads EPEVTQTPSHQVTQMGQEVILRCVPISNHLYFYWYRQILGQKVEFLVSFYNNEISEKSEIFDDQFSVERPDGSNFTLKIRSTKLEDSAMYFCASSEAGHNEQFFGPGTRLTVL.

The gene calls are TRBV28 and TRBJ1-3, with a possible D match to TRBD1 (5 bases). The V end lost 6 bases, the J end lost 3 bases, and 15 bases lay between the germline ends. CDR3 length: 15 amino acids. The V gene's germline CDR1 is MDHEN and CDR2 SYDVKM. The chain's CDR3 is CASSRGRRGGNTIYF. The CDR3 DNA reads TGTGCCAGCAGCCGCGGGAGGAGGGGTGGAAACACCATATATTTT.

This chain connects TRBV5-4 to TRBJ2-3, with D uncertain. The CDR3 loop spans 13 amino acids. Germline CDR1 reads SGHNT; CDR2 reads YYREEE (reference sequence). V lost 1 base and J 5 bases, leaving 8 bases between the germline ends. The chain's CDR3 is CASSLKARDTQYF. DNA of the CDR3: TGTGCCAGCAGCTTGAAGGCTAGAGATACGCAGTATTTT.

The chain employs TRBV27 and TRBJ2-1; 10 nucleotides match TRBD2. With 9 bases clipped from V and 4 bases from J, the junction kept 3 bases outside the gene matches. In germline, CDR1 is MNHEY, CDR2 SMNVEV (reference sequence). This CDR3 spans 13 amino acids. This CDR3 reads CARAGGGYNEQFF. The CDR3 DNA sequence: TGTGCCAGAGCGGGAGGGGGGTACAATGAGCAGTTCTTC.

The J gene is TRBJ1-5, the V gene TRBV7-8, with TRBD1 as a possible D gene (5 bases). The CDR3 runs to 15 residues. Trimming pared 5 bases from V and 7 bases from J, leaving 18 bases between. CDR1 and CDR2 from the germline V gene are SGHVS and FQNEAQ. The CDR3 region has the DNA TGTGCCAGCAGCCCCCGTGAAGGGGTTGGACAGCCCCAGCATTTT. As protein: CASSPREGVGQPQHF.

CDR3 amino acids: CASSFALSYEQYF. Here the CDR3 DNA reads TGTGCCAGCAGTTTCGCGCTTTCCTACGAGCAGTACTTC. This sequence joins TRBV12-3 or TRBV12-4 and TRBJ2-7; D is unclear. V was clipped by 3 bases and J by 1 base, with 7 bases between them. This CDR3 has 13 residues.

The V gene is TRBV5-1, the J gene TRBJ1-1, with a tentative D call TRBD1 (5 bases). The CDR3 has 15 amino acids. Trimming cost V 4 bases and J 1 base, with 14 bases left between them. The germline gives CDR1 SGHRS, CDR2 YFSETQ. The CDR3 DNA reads TGCGCCAGCAGCCCTTGGGGGGTGGAGAACACTGAAGCTTTCTTT. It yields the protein CASSPWGVENTEAFF.

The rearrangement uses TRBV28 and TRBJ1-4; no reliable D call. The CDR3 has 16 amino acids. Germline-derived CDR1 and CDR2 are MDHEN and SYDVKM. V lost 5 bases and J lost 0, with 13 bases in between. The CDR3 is CASSGSEAATNEKLFF. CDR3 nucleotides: TGTGCCAGCAGTGGCTCAGAGGCTGCAACTAATGAAAAACTGTTTTTT.

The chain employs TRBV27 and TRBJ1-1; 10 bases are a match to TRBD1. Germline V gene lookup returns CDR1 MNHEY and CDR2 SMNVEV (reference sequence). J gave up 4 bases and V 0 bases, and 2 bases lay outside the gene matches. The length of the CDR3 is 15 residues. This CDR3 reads CASSLSGDRGTEAFF. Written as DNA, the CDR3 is TGTGCCAGCAGTTTATCGGGGGACAGGGGCACTGAAGCTTTCTTT.

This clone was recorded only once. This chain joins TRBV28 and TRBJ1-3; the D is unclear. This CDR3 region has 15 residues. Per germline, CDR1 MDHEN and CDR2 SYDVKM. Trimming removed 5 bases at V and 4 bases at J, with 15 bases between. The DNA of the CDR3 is TGTGCCAGCAGTCCCACCGGAGGGCCGGGAAACACCATATATTTT. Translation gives CASSPTGGPGNTIYF. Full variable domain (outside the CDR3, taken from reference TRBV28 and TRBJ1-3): DVKVTQSSRYLVKRTGEKVFLECVQDMDHENMFWYRQDPGLGLRLIYFSYDVKMKEKGDIPEGYSVSREKKERFSLILESASTNQTSMYLCASSPTGGPGNTIYFGEGSWLTVV.

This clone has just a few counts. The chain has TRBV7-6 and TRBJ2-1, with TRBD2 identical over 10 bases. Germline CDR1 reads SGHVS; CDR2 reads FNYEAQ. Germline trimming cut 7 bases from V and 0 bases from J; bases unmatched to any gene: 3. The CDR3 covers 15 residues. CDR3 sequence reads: CASTPSGSSYNEQFF. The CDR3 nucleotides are TGTGCCAGCACCCCTAGCGGGAGCTCCTACAATGAGCAGTTCTTC.

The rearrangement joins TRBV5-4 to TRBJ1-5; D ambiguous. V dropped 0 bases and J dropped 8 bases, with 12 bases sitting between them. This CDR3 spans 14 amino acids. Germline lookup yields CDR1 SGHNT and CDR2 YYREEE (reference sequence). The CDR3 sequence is CASSLDAGNEPQHF. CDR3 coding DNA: TGTGCCAGCAGCTTGGACGCGGGGAACGAGCCCCAGCATTTT.

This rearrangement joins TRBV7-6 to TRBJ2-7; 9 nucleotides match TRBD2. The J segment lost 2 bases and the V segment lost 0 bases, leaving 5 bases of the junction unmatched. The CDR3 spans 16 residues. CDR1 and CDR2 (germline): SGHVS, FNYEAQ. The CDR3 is CASSLADSGSPYEQYF. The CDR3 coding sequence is TGTGCCAGCAGCTTAGCAGATAGCGGGAGCCCCTACGAGCAGTACTTC. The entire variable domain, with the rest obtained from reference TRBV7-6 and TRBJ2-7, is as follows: GAGVSQSPRYKVTKRGQDVALRCDPISGHVSLYWYRQALGQGPEFLTYFNYEAQQDKSGLPNDRFSAERPEGSISTLTIQRTEQRDSAMYRCASSLADSGSPYEQYFGPGTRLTVT.

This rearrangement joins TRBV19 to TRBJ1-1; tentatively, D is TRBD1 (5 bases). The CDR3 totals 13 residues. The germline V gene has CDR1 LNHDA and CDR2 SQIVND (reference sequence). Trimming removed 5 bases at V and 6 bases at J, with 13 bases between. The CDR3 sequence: CASSDDRESEAFF. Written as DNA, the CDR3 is TGTGCCAGTAGTGACGACAGAGAATCTGAAGCTTTCTTT. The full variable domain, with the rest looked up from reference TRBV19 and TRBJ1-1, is DGGITQSPKYLFRKEGQNVTLSCEQNLNHDAMYWYRQDPGQGLRLIYYSQIVNDFQKGDIAEGYSVSREKKESFPLTVTSAQKNPTAFYLCASSDDRESEAFFGQGTRLTVV.